This T cell receptor beta chain came from a study of STAT5B mutations in CD4+ large granular lymphocyte leukemia. Across the whole study: The CDR3 'QG' motif was associated with a particular HLA allele among healthy donors. Study results and limitations: CD4-sorted patient repertoires seemed more clonal than healthy CD4+ repertoires. TRBV06-family usage was enriched in top patient clones (8/27) versus controls (2/35).

Per the original data handling: The detection floor for productive clonotype frequency was 2.59 x 10-5. Sequenced by immunoSEQ multiplex PCR; TCRdb stores in-frame clones only, minus some. That table furnishes V, J and clone size, whereas the DNA furnished D and trimming. The sample consists of over 35,000 clones, about 81% of them appearing once. The J segment lost 0 bases and the V segment lost 6 bases, leaving 6 bases of the junction unmatched. CDR3 length: 17 residues. The germline V gene encodes CDR1 ENHRY and CDR2 SYGVKD. As concerns this clone: Its antigen is not identified.

The sequenced material came from CD4+ T cells from blood buffy coats. The sequence was collected from a human donor in good health. This chain links TRBV10-3 with TRBJ1-3; TRBD1 agrees at 12 bases. CDR3 protein: CAISGMGQGASGNTIYF. The CDR3 region has the DNA TGTGCCATCAGCGGAATGGGACAGGGGGCCTCTGGAAACACCATATATTTT.